This T cell receptor beta chain was sequenced during a study of cytomegalovirus exposure and HLA in healthy donors. In the PCR, 60 Vbeta and 13 Jbeta primers were used. Data came from immunoSEQ multiplex PCR; TCRdb stores just in-frame clones and leaves some out. This sample has tens of thousands of clones, with around 80% found just once. This clone has a handful of counts. All donors participated as healthy donors of bone marrow. Sequencing was done on a sample of PBMCs. This TCR came from a male donor in good health and CMV-seropositive.

CDR3 DNA sequence: TGTGCCAGCAGTTCCTATCTCCGGGACAGGGGGCGGGATGGCTACACCTTC. Its protein is CASSSYLRDRGRDGYTF. This chain joins TRBV27 and TRBJ1-2, with 12 bases matching TRBD1. Germline values: CDR1 MNHEY, CDR2 SMNVEV (reference sequence). This CDR3 region has 17 residues. V gave up 4 bases and J gave up 6 bases; unmatched junction bases: 12.